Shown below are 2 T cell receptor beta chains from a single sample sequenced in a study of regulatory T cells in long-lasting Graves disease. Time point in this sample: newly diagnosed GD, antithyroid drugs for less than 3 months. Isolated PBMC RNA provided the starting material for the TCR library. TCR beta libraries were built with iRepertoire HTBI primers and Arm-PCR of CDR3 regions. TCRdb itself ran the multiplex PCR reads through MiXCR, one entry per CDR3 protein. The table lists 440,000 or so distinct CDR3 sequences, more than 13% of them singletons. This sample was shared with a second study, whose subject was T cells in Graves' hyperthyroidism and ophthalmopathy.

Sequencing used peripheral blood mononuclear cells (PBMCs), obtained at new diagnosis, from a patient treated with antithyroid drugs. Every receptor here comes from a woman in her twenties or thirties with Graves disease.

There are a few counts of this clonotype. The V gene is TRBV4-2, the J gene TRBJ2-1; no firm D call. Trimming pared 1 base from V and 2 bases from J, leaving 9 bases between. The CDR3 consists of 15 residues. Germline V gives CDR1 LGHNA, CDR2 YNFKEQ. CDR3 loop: CASSQGHNTYNEQFF. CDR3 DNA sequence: TGTGCCAGCAGCCAAGGGCACAACACCTACAATGAGCAGTTCTTC.

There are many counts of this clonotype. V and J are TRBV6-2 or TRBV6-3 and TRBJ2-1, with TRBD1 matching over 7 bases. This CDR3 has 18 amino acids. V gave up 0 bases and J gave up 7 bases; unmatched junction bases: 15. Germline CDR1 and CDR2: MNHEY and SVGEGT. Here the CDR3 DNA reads TGTGCCAGCAGTTACTCTGCCCTCTTAGTAAACAGGGGAAATGAGCAGTTCTTC. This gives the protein CASSYSALLVNRGNEQFF.